A single sample is the source of the 27 T cell receptor beta chains below, sequenced in a study of blood T cell repertoires in COVID-19. Sequencing used immunoSEQ multiplex PCR; TCRdb keeps in-frame clones, though not all of them. The table includes around 180,000 clones, around 87% detected once. Sequencing was carried out using peripheral blood. The receptors were sampled from a man aged 40-49 years with active or convalescent COVID-19.

This chain connects TRBV2 to TRBJ1-4; D uncertain. Germline V CDR1 and CDR2: SNHLY, FYNNEI. V was clipped by 6 bases and J by 7 bases, with 15 bases between them. This CDR3 is 14 amino acids long. The CDR3 DNA follows: TGTGCCAGCAGCTCGACCGGAGGCCCTGAAAAACTGTTTTTT. This codes for CASSSTGGPEKLFF.

J is TRBJ2-2 and V is TRBV4-1; weak D call: TRBD1 (6 bases). This CDR3 has 17 amino acids. With 1 base removed from V and 5 bases from J, the gap between germline ends came to 17 bases. Per germline, CDR1 MGHRA and CDR2 YSYEKL. CDR3: CASSQGTARRRTGELFF. The CDR3 nucleotides read TGCGCCAGCAGCCAAGGGACAGCCCGGAGAAGGACCGGGGAGCTGTTTTTT.

V gene TRBV19 combines with J gene TRBJ2-2; D call uncertain. There are 17 residues in the CDR3. Trimming took off 5 bases at V and 1 base at J, with 17 bases between the two ends. Per the germline V gene, CDR1 is LNHDA and CDR2 is SQIVND (reference sequence). The CDR3 region has the DNA TGTGCCAGTAGTGTCAGGATTACCCTGGGGAACACCGGGGAGCTGTTTTTT. It is translated as CASSVRITLGNTGELFF.

This clone has a handful of counts. The rearrangement uses TRBV18 and TRBJ1-2, with 7 bases that match TRBD1. V trimming: 2 bases; J trimming: 2 bases; junction bases outside the gene matches: 5. CDR1 and CDR2 (germline): KGHSH, LQKENI. This CDR3 spans 15 amino acids. CDR3 region: CASSPDAGGNYGYTF. For the CDR3, the DNA is TGTGCCAGCTCACCAGATGCAGGGGGGAACTATGGCTACACCTTC.

The chain recombines TRBV7-3 with TRBJ2-3; D gene unclear. Germline CDR1 reads SGHTA; CDR2 reads FQGTGA. Trimming left V 0 bases short and J 6 bases short, with 7 bases between. The CDR3 contains 13 residues. DNA for the CDR3: TGTGCCAGCAGCTTAACGAAGGAGGATACGCAGTATTTT. This codes for CASSLTKEDTQYF. The full variable domain, its missing parts supplied by reference TRBV7-3 and TRBJ2-3, is GAGVSQTPSNKVTEKGKYVELRCDPISGHTALYWYRQSLGQGPEFLIYFQGTGAADDSGLPNDRFFAVRPEGSVSTLKIQRTERGDSAVYLCASSLTKEDTQYFGPGTRLTVL.

V is TRBV27 and J is TRBJ1-2; no clear D gene. From germline, CDR1 is MNHEY and CDR2 SMNVEV (reference sequence). V gave up 7 bases and J gave up 8 bases, with 23 bases separating them. The CDR3 totals 15 residues. In DNA, the CDR3 is TGTGCCAGCATTTCGAGGGTCTCCAGGCTGGTAGGCTACACCTTC. Residues: CASISRVSRLVGYTF.

This clone was observed a single time. The chain joins TRBV7-9 to TRBJ1-1; D unclear. Between the trimmed V and J ends, which lost 8 bases and 0 bases, there was a span of 16 bases. The CDR3 loop spans 15 amino acids. The germline V gene encodes CDR1 SEHNR and CDR2 FQNEAQ (reference sequence). The CDR3 protein is CASQRTSDMNTEAFF. CDR3 DNA sequence: TGTGCCAGCCAACGAACATCTGACATGAACACTGAAGCTTTCTTT.

This clone appeared a few times. The chain combines TRBV5-5 with TRBJ1-4; TRBD1 aligns across 9 bases. Trimming took 1 base from V and 2 from J; bases not matched to a gene: 12. The CDR3 runs 19 residues. The germline gives CDR1 SGHKS, CDR2 YYEKEE (reference sequence). This CDR3 is CASSLWDRVNQFTNEKLFF. The CDR3 nucleotides are TGTGCCAGCAGCTTGTGGGACAGGGTGAATCAGTTTACTAATGAAAAACTGTTTTTT.

The chain joins TRBV18 to TRBJ1-1; D ambiguous. Trimming took off 3 bases at V and 6 bases at J, with 14 bases between the two ends. This CDR3 spans 14 amino acids. Germline loops: CDR1 KGHSH, CDR2 LQKENI. The CDR3 is CASSPDGGSSEAFF. The CDR3, as DNA: TGTGCCAGCTCACCCGACGGCGGGAGCTCTGAAGCTTTCTTT.

The chain carries TRBV6-2 or TRBV6-3 and TRBJ1-2; no definite D call. This CDR3 contains 13 residues. V was cut by 5 bases and J by 4 bases, with 11 bases left in between. Germline CDR1 is MNHEY and CDR2 is SVGEGT. The CDR3 here is CASSLPRGYGYTF. The CDR3 DNA follows: TGTGCCAGCAGTCTTCCGCGAGGCTATGGCTACACCTTC.

The genes are TRBV19 and TRBJ2-1; TRBD1 agrees at 7 bases. The CDR3 loop spans 16 amino acids. Germline CDR1 is LNHDA and CDR2 is SQIVND (reference sequence). Germline trimming cut 0 bases from V and 7 bases from J; bases unmatched to any gene: 9. This CDR3 is CASSIDFGTVSNEQFF. CDR3 sequence (DNA): TGTGCCAGTAGTATAGATTTCGGGACAGTTTCTAATGAGCAGTTCTTC.

This clone appeared once. The rearrangement uses TRBV14 and TRBJ1-6; maybe TRBD1 (6 bases). The germline V and J ends were trimmed by 0 bases and 7 bases, with 7 bases remaining between them. Germline CDR1 and CDR2: SGHDN and FVKESK. This CDR3 is 14 amino acids long. The CDR3 is CASSQDRGNSPLHF. DNA for the CDR3: TGTGCCAGCAGCCAAGACAGGGGCAATTCACCCCTCCACTTT.

The chain combines TRBV28 with TRBJ1-2, with D uncertain. There are 11 residues in the CDR3. From germline, CDR1 is MDHEN and CDR2 SYDVKM. Trimming pared 8 bases from V and 5 bases from J, leaving 9 bases between. CDR3 DNA: TGTGCCAGCGAGACCGGGTATGGCTACACCTTC. Amino acid sequence: CASETGYGYTF.

The rearrangement uses TRBV6-6 and TRBJ2-2; no clear D gene. The CDR3 is 14 residues long. Germline CDR1 is MNHNY and CDR2 is SVGAGI (reference sequence). Trimming took 1 base from V and 3 from J, leaving 6 bases between them. CDR3 bases: TGTGCCAGCAGTTACTGGCTAGACACCGGGGAGCTGTTTTTT. Protein sequence: CASSYWLDTGELFF.

The chain joins TRBV19 to TRBJ2-2; 10 bases match TRBD2. The junction had 7 bases not matched to a gene; V was cut back by 8 bases and J by 1 base. CDR3 size: 16 residues. Looked up from germline, CDR1 is LNHDA and CDR2 is SQIVND (reference sequence). The CDR3 nucleotides are TGTGCCAGTGGTGTTTTAGCGGGAGGGAACACCGGGGAGCTGTTTTTT. Amino acid sequence: CASGVLAGGNTGELFF.

The gene calls are TRBV4-1 and TRBJ1-6; D unclear. Germline assignment: CDR1 MGHRA and CDR2 YSYEKL. V was trimmed by 0 bases and J by 8 bases, leaving 5 bases between them. The CDR3 has 13 residues. The CDR3 DNA reads TGCGCCAGCAGCCAAGATCCTGATTCACCCCTCCACTTT. Encoded protein: CASSQDPDSPLHF.

The chain recombines TRBV6-5 with TRBJ1-4; D perhaps matches TRBD1 (5 bases). Germline V gene data show CDR1 as MNHEY and CDR2 as SVGAGI. V was cut by 5 bases and J by 6 bases, with 10 bases left in between. CDR3 length: 13 residues. The CDR3 protein is CASSPGTYEKLFF. The DNA for the CDR3 is TGTGCCAGCAGTCCGGGGACTTATGAAAAACTGTTTTTT.

This sequence joins TRBV7-2 and TRBJ1-6; no firm D call. Germline CDR1 is SGHTA and CDR2 is FQGNSA. V was cut by 5 bases and J by 9 bases, with 8 bases left in between. This CDR3 contains 12 residues. The CDR3 loop is CASSPRSSPLHF. The CDR3 DNA is TGTGCCAGCAGCCCCCGGAGTTCACCCCTCCACTTT.

V usage is TRBV10-2 and J usage is TRBJ1-4; 8 bases map to TRBD1. With V trimmed by 8 bases and J by 2 bases, 1 base remained unmatched. CDR1 is WSHSY, CDR2 SAAADI, per germline. The CDR3 sequence is 13 residues long. This CDR3 is CASQGATNEKLFF. In DNA, the CDR3 is TGCGCCAGCCAGGGGGCCACTAATGAAAAACTGTTTTTT.

The gene calls are TRBV5-1 and TRBJ1-1; TRBD1 matches at 7 bases. The CDR3 runs 13 residues. J lost 11 bases, V lost 0 bases, and 7 bases had no gene match. Germline V lookup: CDR1 SGHRS, CDR2 YFSETQ. The CDR3 is CASSLVQGSRAFF. In nucleotides, the CDR3 is TGCGCCAGCAGCTTGGTACAGGGGAGTCGGGCTTTCTTT.

The V call is TRBV7-3, the J call TRBJ1-1; D is possibly TRBD1 (5 bases). The germline CDR1 and CDR2 sequences are SGHTA and FQGTGA. Deletions cut 1 base from V and 4 bases from J, with 10 bases between. This CDR3 is built from 14 residues. CDR3 in amino acids: CASSLMGGTTEAFF. For the CDR3, the DNA is TGTGCCAGCAGCTTAATGGGGGGGACCACTGAAGCTTTCTTT.

The CDR3 sequence: CASSEFGSSNQPQHF. The CDR3 DNA reads as TGTGCCAGCAGTGAATTCGGTTCTAGCAATCAGCCCCAGCATTTT. The chain links TRBV6-1 to TRBJ1-5; D is undetermined. CDR1 MNHNS and CDR2 SASEGT come from the germline V gene. The CDR3 extends over 15 amino acids. V lost 2 bases, J lost 0 bases, and 8 bases lay in between.

The chain combines TRBV7-9 with TRBJ1-1; D gene uncertain. Germline V gives CDR1 SEHNR, CDR2 FQNEAQ (reference sequence). The CDR3 is 14 residues long. Trimming removed 2 bases from V and 1 base from J, with 8 bases in between. CDR3 DNA: TGTGCCAGCAGCTTAAGTTGGCCGAACACTGAAGCTTTCTTT. It translates to CASSLSWPNTEAFF.

This chain connects TRBV19 to TRBJ2-6; no clear D. Per the germline V gene, CDR1 is LNHDA and CDR2 is SQIVND (reference sequence). Trimming took 1 base from V and 2 from J, leaving 6 bases between them. The CDR3 consists of 15 residues. CDR3 region: CASSIARTGANVLTF. The CDR3 coding sequence is TGTGCCAGTAGTATAGCCAGAACTGGGGCCAACGTCCTGACTTTC.

This chain connects TRBV6-5 to TRBJ1-1, with 9 bases aligning to TRBD1. The J segment lost 8 bases and the V segment lost 2 bases, leaving 9 bases of the junction unmatched. Germline CDR1 and CDR2: MNHEY and SVGAGI. This CDR3 region has 15 residues. The CDR3 region has the DNA TGTGCCAGCAGTTACGGGACAGGGATAAATGTCGAAGCTTTCTTT. Translated: CASSYGTGINVEAFF.

The chain is built from TRBV4-1 and TRBJ2-5, with 8 bases identical to TRBD2. The CDR3 has 14 amino acids. Germline V gene lookup returns CDR1 MGHRA and CDR2 YSYEKL. Germline trimming cut 4 bases from V and 2 bases from J; bases unmatched to any gene: 3. The CDR3 DNA reads as TGCGCCAGCAGCCTTCCGGGGGGGCAAGAGACCCAGTACTTC. This encodes CASSLPGGQETQYF.

This chain connects TRBV5-4 to TRBJ2-1, with 8 bases aligning to TRBD1. CDR1 is SGHNT and CDR2 is YYREEE in the germline V gene (reference sequence). CDR3 length: 14 residues. V trimming: 5 bases; J trimming: 5 bases; junction bases outside the gene matches: 6. CDR3 sequence: CASSPWTGNNEQFF. The CDR3 DNA is TGTGCCAGCAGTCCGTGGACAGGGAACAATGAGCAGTTCTTC.